Reported below is one T cell receptor beta chain. Its specificity is not known. The CDR3 extends over 16 amino acids. Looked up from germline, CDR1 is MNHEY and CDR2 is SMNVEV (reference sequence). V lost 4 bases to trimming and J lost 4 bases; unmatched junction nucleotides: 11. These data come from a study of cytomegalovirus exposure and HLA in healthy donors. Study results and caveats: Earlier analysis yielded a pattern in which most TCR beta V segments were productive about 90% or about 30% of the time. Later analysis showed most CMV-associated TCR beta chains appearing HLA-restricted. A later analysis showed that HLA-associated TCR beta chains had undergone more clonal expansion than equally common others.

The study ran its PCR with 60 Vbeta and 13 Jbeta primers. Data came from immunoSEQ multiplex PCR; TCRdb stores just in-frame clones and leaves some out. The sample lists about 50,000 clones, around 70% occurring once. This receptor was taken from a woman aged 45 to 65 in good health and CMV-seronegative. The specimen sequenced was PBMCs. The genes are TRBV27 and TRBJ2-7, with 9 bases matching TRBD2. This chain's CDR3 is CASSSRSSGEWYEQYF. The CDR3 bases are TGTGCCAGCAGTTCACGATCTAGCGGGGAATGGTACGAGCAGTACTTC.